This entry is about one T cell receptor beta chain. The source of the sample is a study of blood T cell repertoires in COVID-19. Per the authors' pipeline: Amplification with reference gene primers provided the estimates of nucleated cell counts. Assay used: immunoSEQ multiplex PCR; TCRdb lists only in-frame clones, some missing. V, J and clone size are taken as reported in that table, and D and trimming were inferred from the DNA itself. This table has roughly 350,000 clones, more than 75% appearing once. The CDR3 has 14 amino acids. The V segment lost 4 bases and the J segment 6 bases; nucleotides outside the gene matches: 4. CDR1 is SGHAT, CDR2 FQNNGV, per germline.

The sample taken for sequencing was peripheral blood. V and J are TRBV11-2 and TRBJ2-3, with TRBD1 matching over 10 bases. This clonotype originated in a woman between 18 and 29 years old who had recovered from COVID-19. CDR3 coding DNA: TGTGCCAGCAGCTGGGGACAGGGGTTGGATACGCAGTATTTT. The encoded protein is CASSWGQGLDTQYF.